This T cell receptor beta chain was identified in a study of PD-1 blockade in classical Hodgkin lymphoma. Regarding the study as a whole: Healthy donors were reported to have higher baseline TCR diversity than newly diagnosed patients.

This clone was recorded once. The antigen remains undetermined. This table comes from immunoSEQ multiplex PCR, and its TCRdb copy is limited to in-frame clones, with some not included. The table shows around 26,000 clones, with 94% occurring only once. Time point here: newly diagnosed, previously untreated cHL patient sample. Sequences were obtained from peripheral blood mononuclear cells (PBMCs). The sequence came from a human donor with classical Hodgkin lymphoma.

In DNA, the CDR3 is TGTGCCAGTAGTATTATCGGGGGGCTTTTAAACTATGGCTACACCTTC. This codes for CASSIIGGLLNYGYTF. This chain joins TRBV19 and TRBJ1-2, with D possibly TRBD1 on 6 matching bases. V shed 3 bases and J shed 2 bases, with 16 bases lying between them. Germline CDR1 is LNHDA and CDR2 is SQIVND (reference sequence). This CDR3 region has 16 residues.